This TCR beta chain was observed in a study of T cells in Graves' hyperthyroidism and ophthalmopathy. Study-wide context: Peripheral blood sampling occurred at initial diagnosis, before any treatment. Whole-study results and caveats: Median prediction lead before ophthalmopathy onset was 5 to 7.5 months with the model. The majority of expanded thyroid clonotypes above 0.001 also appeared in blood.

The investigators amplified TCR beta CDR3 regions from RNA transcripts. First-round RT-PCR with HTBI primers amplified the TCR CDR3 region. TCRdb called the multiplex PCR reads again in MiXCR, with one record for every CDR3 protein. The data contain over 300,000 distinct CDR3 sequences, roughly 13% of them singletons. This clonotype was detected many times. Its antigen remains unknown. Under 3 months was the duration of disease in ophthalmopathy patients, who also had a Clinical Activity Score of at least 3 and a NOSPECS grade of at least 4. The germline CDR1 and CDR2 sequences are MNHEY and SVGAGI. J lost 5 bases, V lost 0 bases, and 4 bases had no gene match. This CDR3 spans 15 amino acids.

The sequence derives from a woman aged 40-49 years with Graves' ophthalmopathy. Sequenced sample: blood. The chain joins TRBV6-5 to TRBJ1-2, with 9 nucleotides matching TRBD1. The CDR3 sequence is CASSYSMGQGYGYTF. In nucleotides, the CDR3 is TGTGCCAGCAGTTACTCGATGGGACAGGGATATGGCTACACCTTC.